The sequence of this T cell receptor (beta chain) was determined in a study of regulatory T cells in long-lasting Graves disease. Study-level points and caveats: Examination was confined to peripheral blood, excluding thyroid tissue.

The authors built TCR beta libraries using iRepertoire HTBI primers and Arm-PCR of CDR3 regions. TCRdb reanalysed the multiplex PCR reads using MiXCR and keeps one entry per CDR3 protein. The data contain over 650,000 distinct CDR3 sequences, 25% to 35% of them singletons. This sample's time point: persistent/refractory GD, antithyroid drugs over 5 years with positive TRAb. TCR sequences were obtained from RNA taken from PBMCs. V dropped 0 bases and J dropped 0 bases, with 8 bases sitting between them. Germline V gene lookup returns CDR1 SQVTM and CDR2 ANQGSEA. The CDR3 runs to 14 residues. As regards this clonotype: The antigen remains undetermined.

The chain carries TRBV29-1 and TRBJ1-2; D remains unclear. The input for sequencing was peripheral blood mononuclear cells (PBMCs), taken when the disease was refractory, from a patient treated with antithyroid drugs. The TCR sequence derives from a female donor with Graves disease. The chain's CDR3 is CSVEEREANYGYTF. DNA of the CDR3: TGCAGCGTTGAAGAACGGGAAGCTAACTATGGCTACACCTTC.